Shown below are 31 T cell receptor beta chains from a single sample sequenced in a study of blood T cell repertoires in COVID-19. Profiled with immunoSEQ multiplex PCR; TCRdb holds only in-frame clones, not every one. The sample has 150,000 to 200,000 clones; roughly 80% are singletons. Sequences were obtained from peripheral blood. Receptors originate from a man in his 60s with acute or convalescent COVID-19.

The V and J genes are TRBV7-8 and TRBJ2-1; 7 positions match TRBD1. The CDR3 runs 17 residues. J lost 4 bases, V lost 3 bases, and 12 bases had no gene match. The germline gives CDR1 SGHVS, CDR2 FQNEAQ. CDR3 nucleotides: TGTGCCAGCAGCTTCCGAAGGGAAGGGGGCTCGTACAATGAGCAGTTCTTC. Protein sequence: CASSFRREGGSYNEQFF.

The rearrangement joins TRBV4-1 to TRBJ1-3; weak D call: TRBD1 (5 bases). The CDR3 sequence is 15 residues long. Germline V gene sequence: CDR1 MGHRA, CDR2 YSYEKL. V lost 0 bases, J lost 4 bases, and 10 bases lay in between. The CDR3 coding sequence is TGCGCCAGCAGCCAAGATTTGGGGCGCGGAAACACCATATATTTT. This codes for CASSQDLGRGNTIYF.

CDR3 amino acids: CASSWRGENTIYF. In DNA, the CDR3 is TGTGCCAGCAGTTGGAGGGGAGAAAACACCATATATTTT. This chain joins TRBV6-7 and TRBJ1-3, with D perhaps TRBD1 (5 bases). TRBV6-7 is labeled an ORF, and its function is uncertain. The CDR3 loop spans 13 amino acids. Trimming took 4 bases from V and 6 from J, leaving 10 bases between them.

This clone showed up just once. The V and J genes are TRBV19 and TRBJ2-7; 11 positions match TRBD2. The CDR3 loop spans 14 amino acids. V was pared by 5 bases and J by 7 bases, with 7 bases of the junction left unmatched. Germline V gene lookup returns CDR1 LNHDA and CDR2 SQIVND (reference sequence). CDR3 nucleotides: TGTGCCAGTAGTCTCGGTAGCGGGGGGGATGAGCAGTACTTC. This translates into CASSLGSGGDEQYF.

This clone was recorded a few times. The chain links TRBV6-5 to TRBJ2-7, with 9 bases aligning to TRBD2. Trimming removed 4 bases from V and 4 bases from J; junction bases left unmatched: 8. Germline V gene lookup returns CDR1 MNHEY and CDR2 SVGAGI. The CDR3 runs to 15 residues. CDR3 in amino acids: CASSSQAGGGYEQYF. DNA of the CDR3: TGTGCCAGCAGTTCCCAAGCGGGGGGCGGATACGAGCAGTACTTC.

This sequence joins TRBV3-1 (or the pseudogene TRBV3-2) and TRBJ1-1; D is undetermined. From germline, CDR1 is LGHDT and CDR2 YNNKEL (reference sequence). Trimming removed 1 base at V and 6 bases at J, with 6 bases between. This CDR3 is 12 amino acids long. The CDR3 DNA is TGTGCCAGCAGCCAAGCTTCCTCTGAAGCTTTCTTT. Protein product: CASSQASSEAFF.

The table lists this clone with a count of one. V is TRBV18 and J is TRBJ1-2, with 9 bases that match TRBD1. Germline lookup yields CDR1 KGHSH and CDR2 LQKENI. The trim removed 3 bases at V and 5 bases at J, leaving 10 bases unmatched. CDR3 length equals 16 residues. The DNA of the CDR3 is TGTGCCAGCTCACCGGCCGGGACAGGGATTCCTTATGGCTACACCTTC. Protein: CASSPAGTGIPYGYTF.

The chain recombines TRBV9 with TRBJ2-2; 8 bases agree with TRBD2. V trimming: 4 bases; J trimming: 1 base; junction bases outside the gene matches: 6. This CDR3 has 16 amino acids. Germline lookup yields CDR1 SGDLS and CDR2 YYNGEE. CDR3 loop: CASSLRGTRNTGELFF. In DNA, the CDR3 is TGTGCCAGCAGCCTCAGAGGGACTAGGAACACCGGGGAGCTGTTTTTT.

This clone was counted between two and nine times. V is TRBV7-9 and J is TRBJ1-6; D call uncertain. Trimming cost V 4 bases and J 0 bases, with 10 bases left between them. Germline CDR1 and CDR2: SEHNR and FQNEAQ (reference sequence). The CDR3 covers 16 residues. CDR3 nucleotides: TGTGCCAGCAGCTCTTTCCGGGGCTCCTATAATTCACCCCTCCACTTT. Protein product: CASSSFRGSYNSPLHF.

The J gene is TRBJ1-1, the V gene TRBV2; TRBD1 matches 7 bases. This CDR3 comprises 14 residues. The V segment lost 7 bases and the J segment 5 bases; nucleotides outside the gene matches: 10. Germline lookup yields CDR1 SNHLY and CDR2 FYNNEI. In DNA form, the CDR3 reads TGTGCCAGCATCAACAGGGGAGGTAAGACTGAAGCTTTCTTT. Amino acids: CASINRGGKTEAFF.

This chain joins TRBV30 and TRBJ2-3; 7 nucleotides line up with TRBD2. J was trimmed by 0 bases and V by 2 bases; bases with no gene match: 8. The CDR3 is made up of 16 amino acids. Germline CDR1 GTSNPN, CDR2 SVGIG (reference sequence). The CDR3, as DNA: TGTGCCTGGAGTTCGGGGCGGGGGATTAGCACAGATACGCAGTATTTT. Its protein is CAWSSGRGISTDTQYF. The full variable domain, completed using reference TRBV30 and TRBJ2-3, is SQTIHQWPATLVQPVGSPLSLECTVEGTSNPNLYWYRQAAGRGLQLLFYSVGIGQISSEVPQNLSASRPQDRQFILSSKKLLLSDSGFYLCAWSSGRGISTDTQYFGPGTRLTVL.

The chain joins TRBV6-4 to TRBJ1-5, with D unresolved. The CDR3 contains 16 residues. Trimming removed 0 bases at V and 4 bases at J, with 13 bases between. Germline V gives CDR1 MRHNA, CDR2 SNTAGT. In DNA form, the CDR3 reads TGTGCCAGCAGTGACTCGAAGGAGAGATCTAATCAGCCCCAGCATTTT. Translated: CASSDSKERSNQPQHF.

The chain is built from TRBV29-1 and TRBJ2-7, with 7 bases identical to TRBD1. The CDR3 length is 17 residues. Germline CDR1 SQVTM, CDR2 ANQGSEA. Unmatched junction bases numbered 18, after V lost 3 bases and J lost 4 bases. The CDR3 sequence is CSVEVYRDRKLEYEQYF. The CDR3, as DNA: TGCAGCGTTGAGGTATACCGGGACAGAAAATTAGAATACGAGCAGTACTTC.

The chain has TRBV6-5 and TRBJ2-7; D gene uncertain. V gave up 0 bases and J gave up 1 base, with 10 bases separating them. Germline loops: CDR1 MNHEY, CDR2 SVGAGI. There are 15 residues in the CDR3. For the CDR3, the DNA is TGTGCCAGCAGTTACTCGGTCGGTTTGTCCTACGAGCAGTACTTC. This encodes CASSYSVGLSYEQYF.

V usage is TRBV6-5 and J usage is TRBJ2-4; possible D gene TRBD2, 5 bases. Germline CDR1 is MNHEY and CDR2 is SVGAGI. Trimming removed 4 bases at V and 0 bases at J, with 10 bases between. CDR3 length equals 15 residues. CDR3 sequence: CASSFDGIAKNIQYF. CDR3 DNA sequence: TGTGCCAGCAGTTTCGACGGGATAGCCAAAAACATTCAGTACTTC.

The CDR3 DNA sequence: TGCAGCGTAGGAGCGACCTACGAGCAGTACTTC. This codes for CSVGATYEQYF. The rearrangement uses TRBV29-1 and TRBJ2-7; D is uncertain. V lost 6 bases to trimming and J lost 2 bases, with 8 bases between them. The CDR3 totals 11 residues. Per the germline V gene, CDR1 is SQVTM and CDR2 is ANQGSEA.

This clone was seen once. This chain connects TRBV4-1 to TRBJ1-1; TRBD1 might be the D (5 bases). The germline V gene has CDR1 MGHRA and CDR2 YSYEKL. Deletions cut 7 bases from V and 3 bases from J, with 12 bases between. This CDR3 region has 13 residues. CDR3 in DNA: TGCGCCAGCAACCGGGGGGTCGACACTGAAGCTTTCTTT. This gives the protein CASNRGVDTEAFF.

The V call is TRBV4-1, the J call TRBJ1-1; TRBD1 matches at 7 bases. The junction had 9 bases not matched to a gene; V was cut back by 7 bases and J by 4 bases. CDR3 length equals 14 residues. From germline, CDR1 is MGHRA and CDR2 YSYEKL. In nucleotides, the CDR3 is TGCGCCAGCACCCTCCAGGCAGGGGGCACTGAAGCTTTCTTT. This codes for CASTLQAGGTEAFF.

The chain joins TRBV3-1 (or the pseudogene TRBV3-2) to TRBJ1-1, with 7 bases fitting TRBD1. The CDR3 spans 15 residues. V was pared by 4 bases and J by 4 bases, with 9 bases of the junction left unmatched. Germline CDR1 LGHDT, CDR2 YNNKEL (reference sequence). CDR3 DNA sequence: TGTGCCAGCAGCCTTAGAAGAGGGGGCTCCACTGAAGCTTTCTTT. Protein: CASSLRRGGSTEAFF.

The chain links TRBV13 to TRBJ1-2; D is possibly TRBD1 (6 bases). The V and J ends lost 4 bases and 8 bases respectively, with 26 bases between them. CDR3 size: 17 residues. Germline CDR1 PRHDT, CDR2 FYEKMQ (reference sequence). CDR3 in amino acids: CASSSRREGGDSTGYTF. The CDR3 bases are TGTGCCAGCAGCTCCCGGAGGGAGGGGGGGGACTCGACCGGCTACACCTTC.

This chain links TRBV7-2 with TRBJ1-6, with 7 bases identical to TRBD1. The CDR3 has 15 amino acids. Germline values: CDR1 SGHTA, CDR2 FQGNSA. V trimming: 4 bases; J trimming: 9 bases; junction bases outside the gene matches: 9. The CDR3, as DNA: TGTGCCAGCAGCTCATACGGGACAGCAGGTTCACCCCTCCACTTT. As protein: CASSSYGTAGSPLHF.

The chain links TRBV5-6 to TRBJ1-2, with D uncertain. This CDR3 spans 13 amino acids. V was cut by 4 bases and J by 0 bases, with 7 bases left in between. From germline, CDR1 is SGHDT and CDR2 YYEEEE. The CDR3 reads CASSGLTNYGYTF. DNA of the CDR3: TGTGCCAGCAGCGGACTGACTAACTATGGCTACACCTTC.

The CDR3 reads CASSTGGPEKLFF. CDR3 bases: TGTGCCAGCAGTACAGGGGGCCCTGAAAAACTGTTTTTT. The chain couples TRBV7-9 to TRBJ1-4; the match to TRBD1 covers 9 bases. J lost 7 bases, V lost 6 bases, and 3 bases had no gene match. Germline V gene sequence: CDR1 SEHNR, CDR2 FQNEAQ (reference sequence). The CDR3 has 13 amino acids. Drawing the rest from reference TRBV7-9 and TRBJ1-4, the complete variable domain is DTGVSQNPRHKITKRGQNVTFRCDPISEHNRLYWYRQTLGQGPEFLTYFQNEAQLEKSRLLSDRFSAERPKGSFSTLEIQRTEQGDSAMYLCASSTGGPEKLFFGSGTQLSVL.

J is TRBJ1-5 and V is TRBV5-1, with 8 bases that match TRBD1. The CDR3 runs to 16 residues. J lost 3 bases, V lost 0 bases, and 5 bases had no gene match. Germline CDR1 and CDR2: SGHRS and YFSETQ. DNA of the CDR3: TGCGCCAGCAGCTTGGGGGCAGGGGGCGTCAATCAGCCCCAGCATTTT. Translated: CASSLGAGGVNQPQHF.

This clone was counted a single time. The chain combines TRBV6-2 or TRBV6-3 with TRBJ1-1; D is unclear. Trimming took 3 bases from V and 7 from J, leaving 18 bases between them. The CDR3 is 15 amino acids. Germline V gives CDR1 MNHEY, CDR2 SVGEGT. The CDR3 loop reads CASSYSSPRLGEAFF. In nucleotides, the CDR3 is TGTGCCAGCAGTTATTCATCCCCCAGGTTGGGTGAAGCTTTCTTT.

This clone was counted between two and nine times. This chain connects TRBV9 to TRBJ2-3; the D is unclear. This CDR3 comprises 14 residues. In germline, CDR1 is SGDLS, CDR2 YYNGEE. The V gene lost 0 bases and the J gene lost 0 bases, with 5 bases spanning the gap. The CDR3 DNA reads TGTGCCAGCAGCGTAGATGGCAGCACAGATACGCAGTATTTT. This sequence encodes CASSVDGSTDTQYF.

The chain links TRBV3-1 (or the pseudogene TRBV3-2) to TRBJ2-7; D is uncertain. This CDR3 region has 13 residues. The V gene's germline CDR1 is LGHDT and CDR2 YNNKEL (reference sequence). The ends were cut back, 0 bases at V and 4 bases at J, with 7 bases in the middle. The CDR3 spells CASSQDRFYEQYF. For the CDR3, the DNA is TGTGCCAGCAGCCAAGACAGATTTTACGAGCAGTACTTC.

This sequence joins TRBV18 and TRBJ2-5, with TRBD2 matching 7 bases. This CDR3 region has 14 residues. Germline loops: CDR1 KGHSH, CDR2 LQKENI. Unmatched junction bases numbered 7, after V lost 5 bases and J lost 4 bases. CDR3 residues: CASSAGTTGETQYF. CDR3 coding DNA: TGTGCCAGCTCAGCCGGGACTACGGGAGAGACCCAGTACTTC.

V and J are TRBV6-4 and TRBJ2-1; 8 bases fit TRBD2. Trimming cost V 6 bases and J 4 bases; bases outside gene matches: 8. Germline V gene data show CDR1 as MRHNA and CDR2 as SNTAGT. The CDR3 has 15 amino acids. The CDR3 DNA follows: TGTGCCAGCAGGCCAACGGCTAGCGGGTACAATGAGCAGTTCTTC. It specifies CASRPTASGYNEQFF.

The chain links TRBV10-3 to TRBJ2-2, with D possibly matching TRBD2 (7 bases). This CDR3 comprises 15 residues. Trimming took 5 bases from V and 5 from J, leaving 15 bases between them. Germline lookup yields CDR1 ENHRY and CDR2 SYGVKD. The CDR3 loop is CAISTLKGGTGELFF. The DNA of the CDR3 is TGTGCCATCAGTACCCTCAAGGGGGGGACCGGGGAGCTGTTTTTT.

The genes are TRBV19 and TRBJ1-2; TRBD1 matches at 8 bases. This CDR3 is built from 14 residues. The germline gives CDR1 LNHDA, CDR2 SQIVND (reference sequence). V was pared by 5 bases and J by 2 bases, with 4 bases of the junction left unmatched. CDR3 amino acids: CASSSRTGNYGYTF. DNA of the CDR3: TGTGCCAGTAGTTCTCGGACAGGGAACTATGGCTACACCTTC.